Below are 16 T cell receptor beta chains sequenced from a single sample in a study of T cells in Graves' hyperthyroidism and ophthalmopathy. RNA transcripts were the template for amplifying TCR beta CDR3 regions. With the HTBI primer set, the TCR CDR3 went through a first round of RT-PCR. From the multiplex PCR reads, TCRdb called clonotypes with MiXCR, one entry per CDR3 protein. The profile shows about 370,000 distinct CDR3 sequences, approximately 14% of them singletons. The sample comprised blood. These receptors came from an older woman with Graves' ophthalmopathy.

At least ten counts were recorded for this clonotype. This sequence joins TRBV5-1 and TRBJ1-4; weak D call: TRBD1 (5 bases). The ends were cut back, 3 bases at V and 2 bases at J, with 20 bases in the middle. The germline CDR1 and CDR2 sequences are SGHRS and YFSETQ. The CDR3 sequence is 18 residues long. This chain's CDR3 is CASSSGQGGTGTNEKLFF. The CDR3 region has the DNA TGCGCCAGCAGCTCTGGCCAGGGCGGGACCGGCACTAATGAAAAACTGTTTTTT.

There are many counts of this clonotype. The chain carries TRBV11-2 and TRBJ2-2; no definite D call. V was clipped by 5 bases and J by 6 bases, with 13 bases between them. Germline CDR1 is SGHAT and CDR2 is FQNNGV. The CDR3 runs to 14 residues. CDR3 protein: CASSPGLSPGELFF. The CDR3 bases are TGTGCCAGCAGCCCGGGCCTAAGCCCCGGGGAGCTGTTTTTT. Combining the CDR3 with reference TRBV11-2 and TRBJ2-2 gives the whole variable domain EAGVAQSPRYKIIEKRQSVAFWCNPISGHATLYWYQQILGQGPKLLIQFQNNGVVDDSQLPKDRFSAERLKGVDSTLKIQPAKLEDSAVYLCASSPGLSPGELFFGEGSRLTVL.

This clonotype was recorded at least ten times. This chain joins TRBV5-1 and TRBJ2-3; D is possibly TRBD1 (6 bases). CDR1 is SGHRS and CDR2 is YFSETQ in the germline V gene. The CDR3 spans 19 residues. Deletions cut 4 bases from V and 4 bases from J, with 28 bases between. CDR3 in amino acids: CASSPDEAGNRGSADTQYF. Written as DNA, the CDR3 is TGCGCCAGCAGCCCTGATGAAGCTGGGAATAGGGGGAGCGCAGATACGCAGTATTTT.

The CDR3: CASNSPSYNEQFF. The CDR3 DNA follows: TGTGCCAGCAATAGCCCCTCCTACAATGAGCAGTTCTTC. The chain recombines TRBV6-1 with TRBJ2-1, with no clear D. Trimming shortened V by 7 bases and J by 0 bases, and 7 bases separated the two germline ends. The CDR3 is made up of 13 amino acids. Germline values: CDR1 MNHNS, CDR2 SASEGT.

This clonotype has at least ten counts. This chain joins TRBV18 and TRBJ2-7; 9 nucleotides line up with TRBD1. The CDR3 is 14 amino acids. CDR1 and CDR2 from the germline V gene are KGHSH and LQKENI. The J segment lost 5 bases and the V segment lost 5 bases, leaving 7 bases of the junction unmatched. CDR3 sequence: CASSSWDRVNEQYF. DNA for the CDR3: TGTGCCAGCTCATCTTGGGACAGGGTCAACGAGCAGTACTTC.

The sample holds a few counts of this clonotype. This sequence joins TRBV19 and TRBJ2-1; 11 nucleotides line up with TRBD2. V lost 3 bases to trimming and J lost 6 bases; unmatched junction nucleotides: 1. Per the germline V gene, CDR1 is LNHDA and CDR2 is SQIVND (reference sequence). The CDR3 is 14 amino acids. CDR3 amino acids: CASSMTSGTNEQFF. The CDR3 nucleotides are TGTGCCAGTAGTATGACTAGCGGGACCAATGAGCAGTTCTTC.

The gene calls are TRBV7-9 and TRBJ2-3; TRBD2 is a possible D gene (5 bases). Trimming shortened V by 3 bases and J by 4 bases, and 11 bases separated the two germline ends. The germline V gene has CDR1 SEHNR and CDR2 FQNEAQ (reference sequence). The CDR3 is 14 residues long. CDR3 protein: CASSLSTIPDTQYF. The CDR3 DNA is TGTGCCAGCAGCTTGTCGACTATTCCAGATACGCAGTATTTT.

This clonotype has more than one count but fewer than ten. The chain uses TRBV20-1 and TRBJ2-1, with a weak D call TRBD1 (5 bases). CDR1 and CDR2 from the germline V gene are DFQATT and SNEGSKA (reference sequence). Trimming cost V 2 bases and J 8 bases, with 19 bases left between them. The CDR3 is 15 residues long. The CDR3 DNA is TGCAGTGCTAGATCATGGGGCCCGGGCGCCGATGAGCAGTTCTTC. This translates into CSARSWGPGADEQFF.

This clonotype was observed at least ten times. The V call is TRBV28, the J call TRBJ1-3; D gene ambiguous. This CDR3 is 15 amino acids long. Between the trimmed V and J ends, which lost 2 bases and 0 bases, there was a span of 8 bases. Germline CDR1 MDHEN, CDR2 SYDVKM. The CDR3 protein is CASSLMGSSGNTIYF. CDR3 bases: TGTGCCAGCAGTTTAATGGGGAGCTCTGGAAACACCATATATTTT.

The sample holds a few counts of this clonotype. The V call is TRBV28, the J call TRBJ2-7, with D tentatively TRBD2 (7 bases). V was cut by 8 bases and J by 3 bases, with 14 bases left in between. The CDR3 totals 13 residues. Germline CDR1 and CDR2: MDHEN and SYDVKM. CDR3 nucleotide sequence: TGTGCCAGCGGGAGGGGGAATAACTACGAGCAGTACTTC. Translated, it gives CASGRGNNYEQYF.

This clonotype was counted a few times. The J gene is TRBJ1-6, the V gene TRBV19; D may be TRBD1 (6 bases). Germline V lookup: CDR1 LNHDA, CDR2 SQIVND (reference sequence). V was clipped by 3 bases and J by 7 bases, with 10 bases between them. CDR3 length: 14 amino acids. CDR3 loop: CASSMRGSNSPLHF. The CDR3 nucleotides are TGTGCCAGTAGTATGAGGGGGTCGAATTCACCCCTCCACTTT.

This clonotype has ten or more counts. This chain joins TRBV2 and TRBJ1-5, with a weak D call TRBD1 (6 bases). The CDR3 spans 14 residues. Germline loops: CDR1 SNHLY, CDR2 FYNNEI. V dropped 4 bases and J dropped 1 base, with 8 bases sitting between them. The CDR3: CASSVRGSNQPQHF. The CDR3 nucleotides are TGTGCCAGCAGTGTTAGGGGGAGCAATCAGCCCCAGCATTTT.

This clonotype occurred a few times. The rearrangement uses TRBV13 and TRBJ1-6; the D is unclear. This CDR3 is 16 amino acids long. Germline loops: CDR1 PRHDT, CDR2 FYEKMQ (reference sequence). The V and J ends lost 1 base and 0 bases respectively, with 7 bases between them. CDR3 in amino acids: CASSLVGSSYNSPLHF. The CDR3 DNA is TGTGCCAGCAGCTTAGTTGGAAGCTCCTATAATTCACCCCTCCACTTT.

In this sample, this clonotype turned up many times. The chain recombines TRBV7-3 with TRBJ2-1; 7 nucleotides line up with TRBD2. The CDR3 has 17 amino acids. The germline CDR1 and CDR2 sequences are SGHTA and FQGTGA. Trimming cost V 5 bases and J 4 bases; bases outside gene matches: 14. This chain's CDR3 is CASSPGSGAFGYNEQFF. The CDR3 coding sequence is TGTGCCAGCAGCCCTGGGAGCGGGGCGTTTGGGTACAATGAGCAGTTCTTC.

This clonotype has at least ten counts. The rearrangement joins TRBV7-8 to TRBJ2-7; D could derive from TRBD1 or TRBD2 (5 bases each). V lost 4 bases and J 4 bases, leaving 17 bases between the germline ends. The germline V gene encodes CDR1 SGHVS and CDR2 FQNEAQ. There are 15 residues in the CDR3. CDR3 bases: TGTGCCAGCAGCTCCGGGACGGCCCCCGGTTACGAGCAGTACTTC. The encoded protein is CASSSGTAPGYEQYF.

The genes are TRBV6-1 and TRBJ2-7, with D unclear. V gave up 5 bases and J gave up 1 base, with 9 bases separating them. Germline V CDR1 and CDR2: MNHNS, SASEGT. This CDR3 has 13 residues. Here the CDR3 reads CASSSVLSYEQYF. Written as DNA, the CDR3 is TGTGCCAGCAGTTCCGTTTTGTCCTACGAGCAGTACTTC.